The 32 T cell receptor beta chains in this list originate from one sample, sequenced in a study of T cell changes during pregnancy in multiple sclerosis. Generated by immunoSEQ multiplex PCR, the TCRdb table keeps only in-frame clones and is missing some. The sample includes fewer than 40,000 clones, roughly 90% of them seen just once. The specimen comprised CD4+ T cells from peripheral blood mononuclear cells, sampled in the second trimester of pregnancy. These receptors were collected from a female donor in good health, enrolled as a control in a pregnancy study.

The rearrangement links TRBV5-1 to TRBJ1-1; 7 bases agree with TRBD1. The V gene's germline CDR1 is SGHRS and CDR2 YFSETQ. The CDR3 consists of 14 residues. The V gene end was trimmed by 2 bases and the J gene end by 1 base; junction bases not matched to a gene: 2. The CDR3, as DNA: TGCGCCAGCAGCTTTACAGGGGCGAACACTGAAGCTTTCTTT. Translated: CASSFTGANTEAFF.

CDR3 bases: TGTGCCAGCAGTGTGACAGGGAACACTGAAGCTTTCTTT. Translated, it gives CASSVTGNTEAFF. This rearrangement joins TRBV27 to TRBJ1-1, with TRBD1 as a possible D gene (6 bases). The CDR3 is made up of 13 amino acids. Per germline, CDR1 MNHEY and CDR2 SMNVEV (reference sequence). With 5 bases removed from V and 1 base from J, the gap between germline ends came to 8 bases.

This clone was seen a few times. The rearrangement joins TRBV2 to TRBJ2-6, with 10 bases fitting TRBD1. CDR1 and CDR2 (germline): SNHLY, FYNNEI. The CDR3 spans 17 residues. V gave up 5 bases and J gave up 3 bases; unmatched junction bases: 7. DNA for the CDR3: TGTGCCAGCAGTAGGGACAGGGGAAACTTTGGGGCCAACGTCCTGACTTTC. It translates to CASSRDRGNFGANVLTF.

This clone was detected only a few times. The gene calls are TRBV30 and TRBJ1-1; D not certain. Germline CDR1 is GTSNPN and CDR2 is SVGIG (reference sequence). This CDR3 spans 13 amino acids. The V and J ends lost 1 base and 5 bases respectively, with 11 bases between them. The CDR3 sequence is CAWSGQSGTEAFF. CDR3 in DNA: TGTGCCTGGAGTGGCCAGTCGGGGACTGAAGCTTTCTTT.

The V call is TRBV19, the J call TRBJ2-7, with 7 bases identical to TRBD1. Germline loops: CDR1 LNHDA, CDR2 SQIVND (reference sequence). CDR3 length: 16 amino acids. V was pared by 6 bases and J by 2 bases, with 13 bases of the junction left unmatched. CDR3 sequence: CASSRSEGQGAYEQYF. For the CDR3, the DNA is TGTGCCAGTAGCAGGTCCGAGGGGCAGGGGGCCTACGAGCAGTACTTC.

This clone was counted a few times. The chain links TRBV19 to TRBJ1-1, with TRBD1 as a possible D gene (5 bases). Per germline, CDR1 LNHDA and CDR2 SQIVND (reference sequence). V lost 7 bases to trimming and J lost 3 bases, with 24 bases between them. The CDR3 has 17 amino acids. CDR3 DNA sequence: TGTGCCAGTACCCCAGGGAGGGGCGCGTCCCTTGACACTGAAGCTTTCTTT. The encoded protein is CASTPGRGASLDTEAFF.

V is TRBV7-8 and J is TRBJ2-5; 8 bases fit TRBD2. J gave up 5 bases and V 1 base, and 0 bases lay outside the gene matches. This CDR3 contains 13 residues. Germline V gene sequence: CDR1 SGHVS, CDR2 FQNEAQ. CDR3 sequence: CASSLGLAETQYF. DNA of the CDR3: TGTGCCAGCAGCTTAGGACTAGCGGAGACCCAGTACTTC.

This chain joins TRBV7-9 and TRBJ2-7; 8 bases match TRBD2. The V gene end was trimmed by 2 bases and the J gene end by 1 base; junction bases not matched to a gene: 4. Per the germline V gene, CDR1 is SEHNR and CDR2 is FQNEAQ (reference sequence). The CDR3 consists of 15 residues. CDR3 amino acids: CASSLLPGGSYEQYF. Written as DNA, the CDR3 is TGTGCCAGCAGCTTATTACCGGGAGGGTCCTACGAGCAGTACTTC.

The chain carries TRBV30 and TRBJ1-1; D unresolved. Germline values: CDR1 GTSNPN, CDR2 SVGIG (reference sequence). The CDR3 has 10 residues. The V gene lost 4 bases and the J gene lost 7 bases, with 7 bases spanning the gap. The CDR3 DNA follows: TGTGCCTGGAAAAACTATGAAGCTTTCTTT. Translating it yields CAWKNYEAFF.

The J gene is TRBJ1-1, the V gene TRBV19; D unresolved. The CDR3 consists of 15 residues. Trimming stripped 4 bases from V and 4 bases from J, with 16 bases between. Germline CDR1 LNHDA, CDR2 SQIVND (reference sequence). The CDR3 DNA reads as TGTGCCAGTAGTACCCGGACTCGATGGGGCACTGAAGCTTTCTTT. Translating it yields CASSTRTRWGTEAFF. Supplemented by reference TRBV19 and TRBJ1-1, the full variable domain reads DGGITQSPKYLFRKEGQNVTLSCEQNLNHDAMYWYRQDPGQGLRLIYYSQIVNDFQKGDIAEGYSVSREKKESFPLTVTSAQKNPTAFYLCASSTRTRWGTEAFFGQGTRLTVV.

The chain links TRBV19 to TRBJ2-4; 7 bases line up with TRBD2. The CDR3 spans 22 residues. The germline V gene encodes CDR1 LNHDA and CDR2 SQIVND (reference sequence). The trim removed 6 bases at V and 0 bases at J, leaving 26 bases unmatched. As DNA, the CDR3 is TGTGCCAGTAGCCTTCAGGGAGCCCCGTCGGCGGGAGTCGGCCTAGCCAAAAACATTCAGTACTTC. Its protein is CASSLQGAPSAGVGLAKNIQYF.

This chain uses TRBV5-6 with TRBJ1-2; 7 bases map to TRBD1. CDR1 and CDR2 from the germline V gene are SGHDT and YYEEEE. CDR3 length equals 15 residues. The V gene end was trimmed by 5 bases and the J gene end by 5 bases; junction bases not matched to a gene: 12. The DNA of the CDR3 is TGTGCCAGCAGAATTGGACAGGCACGGGATTATGGCTACACCTTC. It yields the protein CASRIGQARDYGYTF.

V usage is TRBV6-5 and J usage is TRBJ1-2, with TRBD1 matching 9 bases. Trimming cost V 7 bases and J 4 bases; bases outside gene matches: 4. CDR1 is MNHEY, CDR2 SVGAGI, per germline. The CDR3 loop spans 13 amino acids. CDR3 protein: CASTDRGFYGYTF. The CDR3 DNA sequence: TGTGCCAGCACGGACAGGGGATTCTATGGCTACACCTTC.

The gene calls are TRBV19 and TRBJ2-3, with 10 bases identical to TRBD1. J gave up 6 bases and V 3 bases, and 3 bases lay outside the gene matches. The CDR3 consists of 14 residues. Germline V lookup: CDR1 LNHDA, CDR2 SQIVND (reference sequence). The CDR3 is CASSMTGGVDTQYF. CDR3 sequence (DNA): TGTGCCAGTAGTATGACAGGGGGCGTGGATACGCAGTATTTT.

V is TRBV5-8 and J is TRBJ1-2; D is perhaps TRBD1 (6 bases). V gave up 4 bases and J gave up 4 bases, with 17 bases separating them. This CDR3 comprises 15 residues. Germline V gives CDR1 SGHTS, CDR2 YDEGEE. CDR3 in DNA: TGTGCCAGCAGCCACCGCGTACAGGGTAGCTATGGCTACACCTTC. It codes for CASSHRVQGSYGYTF. The complete variable domain, with remaining parts taken from reference TRBV5-8 and TRBJ1-2, reads EAGVTQSPTHLIKTRGQQATLRCSPISGHTSVYWYQQALGLGLQFLLWYDEGEERNRGNFPPRFSGRQFPNYSSELNVNALELEDSALYLCASSHRVQGSYGYTFGSGTRLTVV.

This chain connects TRBV11-3 to TRBJ2-1; 9 bases line up with TRBD2. The V gene end was trimmed by 1 base and the J gene end by 2 bases; junction bases not matched to a gene: 3. Germline V gives CDR1 SGHNT, CDR2 YENEEA. This CDR3 comprises 16 residues. CDR3 region: CASSLVSSGAYNEQFF. The DNA of the CDR3 is TGTGCCAGCAGCTTAGTATCTAGCGGGGCCTACAATGAGCAGTTCTTC.

The chain recombines TRBV29-1 with TRBJ2-1, with unresolved D. The CDR3 is 11 amino acids. Looked up from germline, CDR1 is SQVTM and CDR2 is ANQGSEA. Trimming took off 4 bases at V and 5 bases at J, with 6 bases between the two ends. The CDR3 DNA is TGCAGCGTTGGCCTAGACAATGAGCAGTTCTTC. This sequence encodes CSVGLDNEQFF.

The chain recombines TRBV25-1 with TRBJ2-3; 9 bases agree with TRBD2. The length of the CDR3 is 15 residues. In germline, CDR1 is MGHDK, CDR2 SYGVNS. V gave up 3 bases and J gave up 5 bases; unmatched junction bases: 6. CDR3 residues: CASSDVRGGGDTQYF. CDR3 bases: TGTGCCAGCAGTGACGTGCGGGGGGGAGGAGATACGCAGTATTTT.

The rearrangement links TRBV30 to TRBJ1-4; unclear D gene. Trimming pared 3 bases from V and 11 bases from J, leaving 16 bases between. Germline CDR1 reads GTSNPN; CDR2 reads SVGIG (reference sequence). The CDR3 has 13 residues. CDR3 amino acids: CAWRPTRLLKLFF. CDR3 nucleotide sequence: TGTGCCTGGAGACCAACCCGACTCCTTAAACTGTTTTTT.

Regarding this clone: One end of the junction fails to match germline, which may point to a read error. The chain has TRBV29-1 and TRBJ2-2, with D unclear. Per the germline V gene, CDR1 is SQVTM and CDR2 is ANQGSEA. This CDR3 is built from 14 residues. CDR3 sequence reads: CSAETVPGTGELFF. The CDR3 region has the DNA TGCAGCGCTGAAACCGTACCGGGCACCGGGGAGCTGTTTTTT.

As concerns this clone: One junction end disagrees with the germline gene, perhaps due to a read error. The chain has TRBV18 and TRBJ2-7, with TRBD1 as a possible D gene (5 bases). The CDR3 spans 13 residues. CDR1 is KGHSH, CDR2 LQKENI, per germline. CDR3 residues: CASSPPGRGYFLF. The DNA of the CDR3 is TGTGCCAGCTCACCACCGGGAAGGGGTTACTTCCTCTTC.

The chain employs TRBV7-9 and TRBJ1-4; 10 nucleotides agree with TRBD1. This CDR3 is built from 14 residues. J gave up 8 bases and V 5 bases, and 5 bases lay outside the gene matches. The germline V gene has CDR1 SEHNR and CDR2 FQNEAQ (reference sequence). The CDR3 loop is CASSPGQGPEKLFF. The CDR3 region has the DNA TGTGCCAGCAGCCCGGGACAGGGGCCGGAAAAACTGTTTTTT.

This clone turned up a few times. V is TRBV16 and J is TRBJ1-6; D is perhaps TRBD1 (6 bases). Trimming left V 5 bases short and J 8 bases short, with 16 bases between. Germline lookup yields CDR1 KGHSY and CDR2 FQNENV. The CDR3 sequence is 15 residues long. Here the CDR3 reads CASSLGTPPDSPLHF. In DNA, the CDR3 is TGTGCCAGCAGCTTAGGGACACCCCCGGATTCACCCCTCCACTTT.

The V gene is TRBV7-6, the J gene TRBJ1-2; TRBD1 aligns across 9 bases. V was pared by 7 bases and J by 2 bases, with 2 bases of the junction left unmatched. The CDR3 covers 13 residues. Germline V gene lookup returns CDR1 SGHVS and CDR2 FNYEAQ. The CDR3, as DNA: TGTGCCAGCAATACAGGGGGCAACTATGGCTACACCTTC. This codes for CASNTGGNYGYTF.

The chain recombines TRBV7-2 with TRBJ2-5, with 11 bases fitting TRBD2. Looked up from germline, CDR1 is SGHTA and CDR2 is FQGNSA. V was clipped by 0 bases and J by 6 bases; unmatched bases: 6. This CDR3 comprises 16 residues. This CDR3 reads CASSLALAGGVKTQYF. In nucleotides, the CDR3 is TGTGCCAGCAGCTTAGCGCTAGCGGGGGGAGTGAAGACCCAGTACTTC.

This clone was recorded once. The chain uses TRBV6-5 and TRBJ1-2; D unresolved. Germline CDR1 reads MNHEY; CDR2 reads SVGAGI. V lost 5 bases and J 4 bases, leaving 5 bases between the germline ends. This CDR3 spans 11 amino acids. The CDR3 loop is CASSTVYGYTF. Written as DNA, the CDR3 is TGTGCCAGCAGTACAGTCTATGGCTACACCTTC.

The rearrangement uses TRBV19 and TRBJ2-5; D possibly corresponds to TRBD2 (6 bases). This CDR3 spans 13 amino acids. Germline lookup yields CDR1 LNHDA and CDR2 SQIVND (reference sequence). V lost 1 base and J lost 5, with 8 bases in between. The CDR3 sequence is CASSIGLGETQYF. CDR3 coding DNA: TGTGCCAGTAGTATAGGACTAGGGGAGACCCAGTACTTC.

This clone was seen once. The J gene is TRBJ2-7, the V gene TRBV19; perhaps TRBD2 as D (5 bases). The CDR3 consists of 13 residues. Germline CDR1 and CDR2: LNHDA and SQIVND (reference sequence). The V end lost 2 bases, the J end lost 5 bases, and 10 bases lay between the germline ends. The CDR3: CASSILEGDEQYF. CDR3 sequence (DNA): TGTGCCAGTAGTATACTTGAGGGTGACGAGCAGTACTTC.

V and J are TRBV5-1 and TRBJ2-1, with D perhaps TRBD2 (6 bases). The germline V and J ends were trimmed by 0 bases and 10 bases, with 17 bases remaining between them. The germline gives CDR1 SGHRS, CDR2 YFSETQ. The CDR3 consists of 15 residues. CDR3 protein: CASSLEIRGRGEQFF. The CDR3 coding sequence is TGCGCCAGCAGCTTGGAAATCCGGGGTCGGGGGGAGCAGTTCTTC.

In DNA form, the CDR3 reads TGTGCCAGCAGCGATAGGACCCAGGGGGAGACCCAGTACTTC. Protein: CASSDRTQGETQYF. V gene TRBV7-9 combines with J gene TRBJ2-5, with D possibly being TRBD1 (6 bases). The CDR3 spans 14 residues. V was pared by 5 bases and J by 5 bases, with 15 bases between. Germline CDR1 SEHNR, CDR2 FQNEAQ (reference sequence).

The chain combines TRBV30 with TRBJ2-1, with TRBD2 matching 11 bases. This CDR3 is 14 amino acids long. V lost 4 bases and J lost 4; bases outside the gene matches: 3. The germline V gene encodes CDR1 GTSNPN and CDR2 SVGIG (reference sequence). The CDR3: CAWTGLAAYNEQFF. In nucleotides, the CDR3 is TGTGCCTGGACGGGACTAGCGGCTTACAATGAGCAGTTCTTC.

The chain has TRBV19 and TRBJ2-3, with 10 bases fitting TRBD2. Germline CDR1 reads LNHDA; CDR2 reads SQIVND (reference sequence). The CDR3 totals 16 residues. Trimming cost V 5 bases and J 2 bases; bases outside gene matches: 7. As DNA, the CDR3 is TGTGCCAGTAGTTTCGGGACTAGCGCAGTCACAGATACGCAGTATTTT. As protein: CASSFGTSAVTDTQYF.